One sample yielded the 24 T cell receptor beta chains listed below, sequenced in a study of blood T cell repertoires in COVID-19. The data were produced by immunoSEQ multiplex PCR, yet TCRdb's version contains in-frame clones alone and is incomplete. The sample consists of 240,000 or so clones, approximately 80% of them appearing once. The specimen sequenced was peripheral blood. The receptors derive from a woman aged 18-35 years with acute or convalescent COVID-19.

DNA for the CDR3: TGTGCCAGCACCACAGTAGGCTACGAGCAGTACTTC. It specifies CASTTVGYEQYF. This chain links TRBV7-2 with TRBJ2-7; D uncertain. This CDR3 has 12 residues. The ends were cut back, 7 bases at V and 3 bases at J, with 10 bases in the middle. Germline CDR1 and CDR2: SGHTA and FQGNSA. Full variable domain (outside the CDR3, taken from reference TRBV7-2 and TRBJ2-7): GAGVSQSPSNKVTEKGKDVELRCDPISGHTALYWYRQSLGQGLEFLIYFQGNSAPDKSGLPSDRFSAERTGGSVSTLTIQRTQQEDSAVYLCASTTVGYEQYFGPGTRLTVT.

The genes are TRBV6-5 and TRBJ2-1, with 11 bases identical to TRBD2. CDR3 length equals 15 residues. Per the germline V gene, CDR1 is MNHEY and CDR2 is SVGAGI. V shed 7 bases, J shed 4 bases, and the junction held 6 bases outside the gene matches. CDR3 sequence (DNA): TGTGCCAGCACCCCCGGGACTAGCGGTTACAATGAGCAGTTCTTC. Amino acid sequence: CASTPGTSGYNEQFF.

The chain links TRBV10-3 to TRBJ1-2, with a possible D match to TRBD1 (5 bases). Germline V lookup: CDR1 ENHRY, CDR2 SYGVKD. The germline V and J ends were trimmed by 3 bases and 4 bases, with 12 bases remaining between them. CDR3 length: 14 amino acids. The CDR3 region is CAISEGQGGYGYTF. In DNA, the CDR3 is TGTGCCATCAGTGAAGGGCAGGGTGGCTATGGCTACACCTTC.

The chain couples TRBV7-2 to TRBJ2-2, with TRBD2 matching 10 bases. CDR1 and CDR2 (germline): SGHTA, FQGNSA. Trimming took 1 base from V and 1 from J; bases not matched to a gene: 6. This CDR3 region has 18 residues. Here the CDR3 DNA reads TGTGCCAGCAGCTTAGTTGCTAGCGGGGGCAAGAACACCGGGGAGCTGTTTTTT. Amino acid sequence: CASSLVASGGKNTGELFF.

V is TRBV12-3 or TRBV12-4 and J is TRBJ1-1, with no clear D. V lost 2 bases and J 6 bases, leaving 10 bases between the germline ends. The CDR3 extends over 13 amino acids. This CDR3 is CASSLRGVAEAFF. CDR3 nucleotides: TGTGCCAGCAGTTTACGGGGAGTCGCTGAAGCTTTCTTT.

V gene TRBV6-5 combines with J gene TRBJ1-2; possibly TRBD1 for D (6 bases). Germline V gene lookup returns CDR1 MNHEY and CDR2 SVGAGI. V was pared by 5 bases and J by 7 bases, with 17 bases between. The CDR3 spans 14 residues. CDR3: CASSPQPGDGGYTF. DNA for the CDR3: TGTGCCAGCAGTCCCCAACCAGGGGATGGTGGCTACACCTTC.

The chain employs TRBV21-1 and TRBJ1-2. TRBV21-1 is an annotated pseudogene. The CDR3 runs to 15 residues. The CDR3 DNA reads TGTGCCAGCAGCAAAAGGCTGAGGTTTTACTATGGCTACACCTTC. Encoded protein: CASSKRLRFYYGYTF.

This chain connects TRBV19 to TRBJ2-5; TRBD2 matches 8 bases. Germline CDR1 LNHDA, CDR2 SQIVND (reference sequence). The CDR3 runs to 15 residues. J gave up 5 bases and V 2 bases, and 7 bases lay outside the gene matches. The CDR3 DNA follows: TGTGCCAGTAGTATAACGGGGGGGGACGGTGAGACCCAGTACTTC. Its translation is CASSITGGDGETQYF.

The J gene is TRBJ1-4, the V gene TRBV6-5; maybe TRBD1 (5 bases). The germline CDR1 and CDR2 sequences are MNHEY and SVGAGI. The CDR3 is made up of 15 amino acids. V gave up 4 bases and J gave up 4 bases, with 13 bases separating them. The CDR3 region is CASSLTGTFNEKLFF. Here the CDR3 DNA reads TGTGCCAGCAGTTTAACCGGGACTTTTAATGAAAAACTGTTTTTT.

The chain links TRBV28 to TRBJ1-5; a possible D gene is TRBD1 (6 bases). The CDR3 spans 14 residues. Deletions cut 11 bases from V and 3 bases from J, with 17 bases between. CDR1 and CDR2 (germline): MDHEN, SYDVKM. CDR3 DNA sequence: TGTGCCTGTTCTGGGGGGGCTTACAATCAGCCCCAGCATTTT. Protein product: CACSGGAYNQPQHF.

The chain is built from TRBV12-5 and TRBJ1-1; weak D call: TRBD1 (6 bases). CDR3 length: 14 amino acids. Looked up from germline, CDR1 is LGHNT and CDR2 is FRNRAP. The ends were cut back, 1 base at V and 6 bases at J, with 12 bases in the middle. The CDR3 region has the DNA TGTGCTAGTGGTTTGGGACAGGTTGGGGCTGAAGCTTTCTTT. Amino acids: CASGLGQVGAEAFF.

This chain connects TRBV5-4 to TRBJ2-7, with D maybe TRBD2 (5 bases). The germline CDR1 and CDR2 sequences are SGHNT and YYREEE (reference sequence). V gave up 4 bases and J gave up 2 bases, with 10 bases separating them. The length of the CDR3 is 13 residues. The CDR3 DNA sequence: TGTGCCAGCAGCCCTGGACTTACCTACGAGCAGTACTTC. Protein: CASSPGLTYEQYF.

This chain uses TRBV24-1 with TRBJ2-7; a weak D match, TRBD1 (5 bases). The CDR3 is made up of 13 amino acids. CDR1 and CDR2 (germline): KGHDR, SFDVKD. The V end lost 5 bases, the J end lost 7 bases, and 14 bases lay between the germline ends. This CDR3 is CATSALGAEEQYF. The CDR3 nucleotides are TGTGCCACCAGTGCCCTTGGGGCTGAGGAGCAGTACTTC.

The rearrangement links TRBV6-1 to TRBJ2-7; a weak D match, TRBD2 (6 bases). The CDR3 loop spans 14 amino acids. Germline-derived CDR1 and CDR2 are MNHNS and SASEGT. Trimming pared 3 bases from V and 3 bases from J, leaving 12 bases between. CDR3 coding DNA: TGTGCCAGCAGTGAGGGTTGGGGGGTCTACGAGCAGTACTTC. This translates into CASSEGWGVYEQYF.

Here the CDR3 DNA reads TGTGCCAGCAGTTTAGGTGCGCAGAGGAATCAGCCCCAGCATTTT. It encodes CASSLGAQRNQPQHF. The rearrangement uses TRBV28 and TRBJ1-5; unclear D gene. V was cut by 2 bases and J by 4 bases, with 12 bases left in between. Per germline, CDR1 MDHEN and CDR2 SYDVKM. The CDR3 sequence is 15 residues long.

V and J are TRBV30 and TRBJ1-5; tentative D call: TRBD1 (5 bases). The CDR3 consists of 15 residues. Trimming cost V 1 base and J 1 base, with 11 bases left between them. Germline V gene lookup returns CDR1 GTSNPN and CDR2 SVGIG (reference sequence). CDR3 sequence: CAWSGGSGSNQPQHF. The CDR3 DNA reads TGTGCCTGGAGTGGGGGCAGTGGGAGCAATCAGCCCCAGCATTTT.

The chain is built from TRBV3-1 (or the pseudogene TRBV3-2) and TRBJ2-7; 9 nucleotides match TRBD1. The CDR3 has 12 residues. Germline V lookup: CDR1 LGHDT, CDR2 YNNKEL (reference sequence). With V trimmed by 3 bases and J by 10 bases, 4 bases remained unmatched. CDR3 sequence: CASSHEDRGQYF. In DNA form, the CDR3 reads TGTGCCAGCAGCCATGAGGACAGGGGACAGTACTTC.

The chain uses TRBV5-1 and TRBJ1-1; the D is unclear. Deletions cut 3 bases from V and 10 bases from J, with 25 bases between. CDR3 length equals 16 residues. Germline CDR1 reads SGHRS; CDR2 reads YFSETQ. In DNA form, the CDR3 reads TGCGCCAGCAGCTCCACAGTTCCGGAGTGGAGGAAAGGAGCTTTCTTT. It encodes CASSSTVPEWRKGAFF.

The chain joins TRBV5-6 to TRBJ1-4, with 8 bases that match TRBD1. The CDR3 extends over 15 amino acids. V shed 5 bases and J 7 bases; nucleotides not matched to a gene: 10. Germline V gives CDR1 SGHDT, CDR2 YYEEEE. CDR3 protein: CASRRTGFKGEKLFF. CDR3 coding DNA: TGTGCCAGCAGACGGACAGGGTTTAAGGGTGAAAAACTGTTTTTT.

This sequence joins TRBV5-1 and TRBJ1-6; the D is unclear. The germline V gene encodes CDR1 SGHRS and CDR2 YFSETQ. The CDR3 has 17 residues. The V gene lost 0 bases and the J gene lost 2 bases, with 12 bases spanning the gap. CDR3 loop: CASSLGQANAYNSPLHF. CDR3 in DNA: TGCGCCAGCAGCTTGGGTCAGGCGAATGCCTATAATTCACCCCTCCACTTT.

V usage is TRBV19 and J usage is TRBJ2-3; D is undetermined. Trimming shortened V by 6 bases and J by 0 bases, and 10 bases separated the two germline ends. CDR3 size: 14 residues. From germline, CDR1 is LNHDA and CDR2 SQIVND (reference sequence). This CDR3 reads CASRYQISTDTQYF. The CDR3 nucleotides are TGTGCCAGTAGATATCAGATAAGCACAGATACGCAGTATTTT.

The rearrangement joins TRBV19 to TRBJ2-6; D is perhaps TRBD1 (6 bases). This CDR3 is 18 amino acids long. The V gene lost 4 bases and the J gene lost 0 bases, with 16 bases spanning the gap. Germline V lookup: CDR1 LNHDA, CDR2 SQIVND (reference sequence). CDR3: CASSRAGAFASGANVLTF. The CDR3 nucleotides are TGTGCCAGTAGTAGAGCAGGGGCGTTCGCCTCTGGGGCCAACGTCCTGACTTTC.

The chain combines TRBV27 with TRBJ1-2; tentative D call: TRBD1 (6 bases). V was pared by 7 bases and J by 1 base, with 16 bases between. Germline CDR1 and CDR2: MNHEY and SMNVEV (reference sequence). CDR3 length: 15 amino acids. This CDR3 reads CASMGGPDFNYGYTF. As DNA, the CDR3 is TGTGCCAGCATGGGGGGGCCCGACTTTAACTATGGCTACACCTTC.

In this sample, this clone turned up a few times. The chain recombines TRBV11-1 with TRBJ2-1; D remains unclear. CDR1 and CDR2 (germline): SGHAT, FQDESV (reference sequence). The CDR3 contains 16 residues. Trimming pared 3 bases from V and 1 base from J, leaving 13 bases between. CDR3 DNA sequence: TGTGCCAGCAGCTTTTCTAGTGTTTGGTCCTACAATGAGCAGTTCTTC. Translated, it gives CASSFSSVWSYNEQFF.